The 29 T cell receptor beta chains presented below share a single source sample, sequenced in a study of blood T cell repertoires in COVID-19. The table came from immunoSEQ multiplex PCR; TCRdb's copy has only in-frame clones and leaves some out. Among 25,000 to 35,000 clones, roughly 85% were seen once, and the ten largest hold 7% to 10%. Sample: peripheral blood. The receptors originated from a man older than 75 with active COVID-19.

This clone was picked up a small number of times. CDR3 coding DNA: TGTGCCAGCACTCAAAGCGGTCCCTCCTACAATGAGCAGTTCTTC. Translation gives CASTQSGPSYNEQFF. The V call is TRBV2, the J call TRBJ2-1; TRBD2 might be the D (5 bases). The germline V gene has CDR1 SNHLY and CDR2 FYNNEI. V gave up 7 bases and J gave up 0 bases, with 13 bases separating them. The CDR3 is made up of 15 amino acids.

The chain uses TRBV13 and TRBJ1-2; D gene ambiguous. The CDR3 runs 16 residues. Between the trimmed V and J ends, which lost 0 bases and 2 bases, there was a span of 13 bases. CDR1 PRHDT and CDR2 FYEKMQ come from the germline V gene (reference sequence). CDR3 nucleotides: TGTGCCAGCAGCTTAGGCCGGGTCGGGAACAACTATGGCTACACCTTC. It translates to CASSLGRVGNNYGYTF.

The chain carries TRBV2 and TRBJ2-1; 7 bases map to TRBD1. The CDR3 has 16 amino acids. CDR1 is SNHLY, CDR2 FYNNEI, per germline. The V and J ends lost 7 bases and 2 bases, in that order; junction bases with no gene match: 11. CDR3 coding DNA: TGTGCCAGCAACAGGGACAGCCACAGGCCCTACAATGAGCAGTTCTTC. The encoded protein is CASNRDSHRPYNEQFF.

This chain links TRBV7-3 with TRBJ2-3, with 8 nucleotides matching TRBD2. The CDR3 has 15 residues. J gave up 5 bases and V 2 bases, and 6 bases lay outside the gene matches. Per the germline V gene, CDR1 is SGHTA and CDR2 is FQGTGA. The CDR3: CASSLGTSSLDTQYF. DNA of the CDR3: TGTGCCAGCAGCTTAGGGACTAGTTCGTTAGATACGCAGTATTTT. Variable domain in full (rest from reference TRBV7-3 and TRBJ2-3): GAGVSQTPSNKVTEKGKYVELRCDPISGHTALYWYRQSLGQGPEFLIYFQGTGAADDSGLPNDRFFAVRPEGSVSTLKIQRTERGDSAVYLCASSLGTSSLDTQYFGPGTRLTVL.

V and J are TRBV2 and TRBJ1-5; D call uncertain. V dropped 4 bases and J dropped 4 bases, with 11 bases sitting between them. This CDR3 is 14 amino acids long. Germline assignment: CDR1 SNHLY and CDR2 FYNNEI. The CDR3 DNA sequence: TGTGCCAGCAGTGGTGGTTTCGGGAATCAGCCCCAGCATTTT. It codes for CASSGGFGNQPQHF.

This clone has only a few counts. This chain links TRBV7-2 with TRBJ2-3; possibly TRBD1 for D (6 bases). CDR3 length equals 13 residues. The germline V and J ends were trimmed by 5 bases and 3 bases, with 9 bases remaining between them. In germline, CDR1 is SGHTA, CDR2 FQGNSA. The CDR3 DNA reads TGTGCCAGCAGCGAACAGGGAACAGATACGCAGTATTTT. Amino acid sequence: CASSEQGTDTQYF.

This rearrangement joins TRBV5-1 to TRBJ1-5; D is perhaps TRBD1 (5 bases). Trimming removed 2 bases from V and 11 bases from J, with 20 bases in between. The germline V gene has CDR1 SGHRS and CDR2 YFSETQ. The CDR3 consists of 15 residues. The CDR3 bases are TGCGCCAGCAGCTTAGACCCAGGGTCGGAATCGGCCCAGCATTTT. It codes for CASSLDPGSESAQHF.

This clone occurred once. V gene TRBV4-1 combines with J gene TRBJ2-1, with D maybe TRBD2 (6 bases). The germline V gene has CDR1 MGHRA and CDR2 YSYEKL. Trimming took 1 base from V and 4 from J, leaving 14 bases between them. This CDR3 is 16 amino acids long. The CDR3 nucleotides are TGCGCCAGCAGCCAAGTCTATTCTAGCGCTTACAATGAGCAGTTCTTC. It codes for CASSQVYSSAYNEQFF.

The chain recombines TRBV7-7 with TRBJ2-2; no reliable D call. Germline CDR1 reads SSHAT; CDR2 reads FNYEAQ (reference sequence). This CDR3 spans 14 amino acids. V was pared by 4 bases and J by 5 bases, with 11 bases between. In DNA, the CDR3 is TGTGCCAGCAGCTCTGGCTTGGAGACCGGGGAGCTGTTTTTT. Amino acids: CASSSGLETGELFF. Combining the CDR3 with reference TRBV7-7 and TRBJ2-2 gives the whole variable domain GAGVSQSPRYKVTKRGQDVTLRCDPISSHATLYWYQQALGQGPEFLTYFNYEAQPDKSGLPSDRFSAERPEGSISTLTIQRTEQRDSAMYRCASSSGLETGELFFGEGSRLTVL.

The CDR3 sequence: CARRSGGNNEQFF. The CDR3 region has the DNA TGTGCCAGACGATCGGGGGGAAACAATGAGCAGTTCTTC. The chain employs TRBV2 and TRBJ2-1; 7 bases match TRBD2. CDR1 and CDR2 from the germline V gene are SNHLY and FYNNEI. This CDR3 is 13 amino acids long. Losses at the gene ends were 9 bases for V and 5 bases for J; bases not matched to a gene: 7.

The J gene is TRBJ1-1, the V gene TRBV14; 10 bases map to TRBD1. The V and J ends lost 2 bases and 7 bases, in that order; junction bases with no gene match: 4. The CDR3 contains 14 residues. The germline gives CDR1 SGHDN, CDR2 FVKESK. The CDR3 loop is CASSQRQGASEAFF. CDR3 DNA: TGTGCCAGCAGCCAACGACAGGGGGCGAGTGAAGCTTTCTTT.

A single count supports this clone. The chain uses TRBV7-2 and TRBJ2-5; TRBD2 matches at 14 bases. The length of the CDR3 is 17 residues. The ends lost 1 base at V and 5 bases at J; junction bases unmatched: 6. The V gene's germline CDR1 is SGHTA and CDR2 FQGNSA. CDR3 nucleotides: TGTGCCAGCAGCTTAGTTTCGACTAGCGGGGGGGACGAGACCCAGTACTTC. Its protein is CASSLVSTSGGDETQYF.

The chain links TRBV7-3 to TRBJ1-1; TRBD1 agrees at 8 bases. Unmatched junction bases numbered 20, after V lost 4 bases and J lost 4 bases. CDR3 length: 19 amino acids. In germline, CDR1 is SGHTA, CDR2 FQGTGA. The CDR3: CASSSTGQGGVASGTEAFF. The CDR3 DNA reads as TGTGCCAGCAGCTCCACCGGACAGGGAGGGGTCGCCTCCGGCACTGAAGCTTTCTTT. Looking up the rest from reference TRBV7-3 and TRBJ1-1 gives the full variable domain: GAGVSQTPSNKVTEKGKYVELRCDPISGHTALYWYRQSLGQGPEFLIYFQGTGAADDSGLPNDRFFAVRPEGSVSTLKIQRTERGDSAVYLCASSSTGQGGVASGTEAFFGQGTRLTVV.

V usage is TRBV6-2 or TRBV6-3 and J usage is TRBJ1-1, with D maybe TRBD1 (6 bases). The CDR3 length is 13 residues. V was cut by 6 bases and J by 5 bases, with 13 bases left in between. Germline V gene lookup returns CDR1 MNHEY and CDR2 SVGEGT. The CDR3 spells CASSSYRVTEAFF. DNA for the CDR3: TGTGCCAGCAGCAGCTACAGGGTTACTGAAGCTTTCTTT.

V is TRBV4-1 and J is TRBJ2-1; 14 bases align to TRBD2. V shed 4 bases, J shed 7 bases, and the junction held 12 bases outside the gene matches. The germline V gene has CDR1 MGHRA and CDR2 YSYEKL. The CDR3 runs to 18 residues. Written as DNA, the CDR3 is TGCGCCAGCAGCCCCCTCCCGGGACTAGCGGGGGAAAGTAATGAGCAGTTCTTC. Translated: CASSPLPGLAGESNEQFF.

The CDR3 sequence: CASSRQATNSPLHF. CDR3 bases: TGTGCCAGCAGCAGACAGGCCACTAATTCACCCCTCCACTTT. The genes are TRBV5-4 and TRBJ1-6, with D possibly TRBD1 on 6 matching bases. CDR1 and CDR2 from the germline V gene are SGHNT and YYREEE (reference sequence). V lost 4 bases and J 6 bases, leaving 11 bases between the germline ends. This CDR3 is built from 14 residues.

This clone was recorded only once. The chain joins TRBV5-5 to TRBJ1-1; 10 positions agree with TRBD1. From germline, CDR1 is SGHKS and CDR2 YYEKEE (reference sequence). V trimming: 0 bases; J trimming: 8 bases; junction bases outside the gene matches: 4. The CDR3 length is 14 residues. As DNA, the CDR3 is TGTGCCAGCAGCTTGGGACAGGGGGCGGTCGAAGCTTTCTTT. Translation: CASSLGQGAVEAFF.

The V call is TRBV5-1, the J call TRBJ2-3, with 8 bases fitting TRBD2. The V segment lost 5 bases and the J segment 0 bases; nucleotides outside the gene matches: 8. Germline V lookup: CDR1 SGHRS, CDR2 YFSETQ. CDR3 length: 16 residues. The CDR3 nucleotides are TGCGCCAGCAGGCCGCGGACTAGCATTAGCACAGATACGCAGTATTTT. It encodes CASRPRTSISTDTQYF.

V gene TRBV7-9 combines with J gene TRBJ2-1, with 7 positions matching TRBD1. The germline CDR1 and CDR2 sequences are SEHNR and FQNEAQ (reference sequence). The CDR3 contains 15 residues. The ends lost 5 bases at V and 5 bases at J; junction bases unmatched: 9. The CDR3 DNA reads TGTGCCAGCAGCGTATCGACAGGGCTTGACAATGAGCAGTTCTTC. Its protein product is CASSVSTGLDNEQFF.

CDR3 region: CASSESRSTDTQYF. The CDR3 coding sequence is TGCGCCAGCAGTGAGTCGCGTAGCACAGATACGCAGTATTTT. The V call is TRBV10-1, the J call TRBJ2-3, with no clear D. Germline loops: CDR1 WNHNN, CDR2 SYGVQD (reference sequence). Trimming cost V 0 bases and J 0 bases, with 4 bases left between them. The CDR3 extends over 14 amino acids.

This chain links TRBV28 with TRBJ1-1; the match to TRBD1 covers 10 bases. Germline V gene sequence: CDR1 MDHEN, CDR2 SYDVKM. Losses at the gene ends were 6 bases for V and 7 bases for J; bases not matched to a gene: 20. The CDR3 runs 18 residues. DNA for the CDR3: TGTGCCAGCAGCCTGGGACAGGGGATTTGGGGGGTTCTCCATGAAGCTTTCTTT. Translated: CASSLGQGIWGVLHEAFF.

The rearrangement uses TRBV6-5 and TRBJ2-5, with D perhaps TRBD2 (5 bases). V dropped 7 bases and J dropped 5 bases, with 11 bases sitting between them. This CDR3 has 12 amino acids. Germline V CDR1 and CDR2: MNHEY, SVGAGI. The CDR3 nucleotides are TGTGCCAGCACGGGGTCGATGGAGACCCAGTACTTC. This codes for CASTGSMETQYF.

The chain carries TRBV7-2 and TRBJ2-5, with 10 bases matching TRBD1. The CDR3 runs to 16 residues. Looked up from germline, CDR1 is SGHTA and CDR2 is FQGNSA. V lost 5 bases and J lost 4; bases outside the gene matches: 10. The CDR3 DNA sequence: TGTGCCAGCAGCATCTCCGGGACAGGGGCAGGAGAGACCCAGTACTTC. Translated, it gives CASSISGTGAGETQYF.

The chain joins TRBV2 to TRBJ2-7; tentative D call: TRBD1 (5 bases). The CDR3 consists of 12 residues. Trimming removed 7 bases from V and 7 bases from J, with 14 bases in between. Germline V lookup: CDR1 SNHLY, CDR2 FYNNEI. This chain's CDR3 is CASNLDSLEQYF. The CDR3, as DNA: TGTGCCAGCAACCTTGACAGTTTAGAGCAGTACTTC.

In regard to this clone: Relative to the germline gene, one junction end is altered; a read error may explain this. This sequence joins TRBV20-1 and TRBJ2-4; no clear D. The CDR3 runs 11 residues. The germline gives CDR1 DFQATT, CDR2 SNEGSKA (reference sequence). This chain's CDR3 is CSARDGPIRYF. The CDR3 DNA sequence: TGCAGTGCTAGAGATGGGCCGATTCGGTACTTC.

The gene calls are TRBV12-3 or TRBV12-4 and TRBJ2-7; no firm D call. Trimming removed 4 bases from V and 5 bases from J, with 6 bases in between. The CDR3 runs 11 residues. CDR3 region: CASSSFDEQYF. The CDR3 coding sequence is TGTGCCAGCAGTTCCTTTGACGAGCAGTACTTC.

The chain carries TRBV11-2 and TRBJ2-7; 7 positions match TRBD1. The CDR3 is 14 residues long. The junction had 3 bases not matched to a gene; V was cut back by 0 bases and J by 4 bases. The germline gives CDR1 SGHAT, CDR2 FQNNGV. DNA of the CDR3: TGTGCCAGCAGCTTAGAGGACAGGCTGTACGAGCAGTACTTC. It specifies CASSLEDRLYEQYF. Drawing the rest from reference TRBV11-2 and TRBJ2-7, the complete variable domain is EAGVAQSPRYKIIEKRQSVAFWCNPISGHATLYWYQQILGQGPKLLIQFQNNGVVDDSQLPKDRFSAERLKGVDSTLKIQPAKLEDSAVYLCASSLEDRLYEQYFGPGTRLTVT.

The chain combines TRBV29-1 with TRBJ1-1; no clear D. Germline assignment: CDR1 SQVTM and CDR2 ANQGSEA. This CDR3 is 14 amino acids long. Trimming left V 6 bases short and J 0 bases short, with 14 bases between. CDR3 region: CSVGEGGMNTEAFF. The CDR3 DNA reads as TGCAGCGTCGGGGAAGGAGGCATGAACACTGAAGCTTTCTTT. Full variable domain (outside the CDR3, taken from reference TRBV29-1 and TRBJ1-1): SAVISQKPSRDICQRGTSLTIQCQVDSQVTMMFWYRQQPGQSLTLIATANQGSEATYESGFVIDKFPISRPNLTFSTLTVSNMSPEDSSIYLCSVGEGGMNTEAFFGQGTRLTVV.

The chain combines TRBV6-5 with TRBJ2-5, with TRBD1 matching 8 bases. The CDR3 contains 14 residues. With V trimmed by 7 bases and J by 3 bases, 7 bases remained unmatched. Germline V gives CDR1 MNHEY, CDR2 SVGAGI. The CDR3 sequence: CASIKQGGEETQYF. In DNA, the CDR3 is TGTGCCAGCATAAAACAGGGGGGAGAAGAGACCCAGTACTTC.